The clone carrying this T cell receptor beta chain has only a few counts. Its target is not known. Extraction and reverse transcription of RNA yielded cDNA as the sequencing template. Generated by immunoSEQ multiplex PCR, the TCRdb table keeps only in-frame clones and is missing some. In the table there are about 160,000 clones, around three fifths of which are singletons. The entry originates in a study of CD8+ T cells in alopecia areata. Overall study: The drug, tofacitinib, lasted 6 to 18 months, followed by 6 months off drug. Severity of treated patients was scored by affected scalp percentage.

Trimming removed 2 bases at V and 6 bases at J, with 5 bases between. There are 11 residues in the CDR3. The germline V gene encodes CDR1 MNHNY and CDR2 SVGAGI (reference sequence). General observations from the study: Especially in alopecia totalis/universalis, lesional scalp showed greater clonality than normal scalp did. Among the 100 top clones, expanded CD8+ clones, like scalp clonality, were significantly decreased by tofacitinib.

The treatment is: oral pan-JAK inhibitor, 5-10 mg twice daily. This clonotype was obtained from a human donor with alopecia areata. The source material was CD4+ T cells sorted from blood, sampled at week 4, from a patient treated with tofacitinib. This chain links TRBV6-6 with TRBJ2-7, with unresolved D. CDR3 region: CASSYLSEQYF. CDR3 bases: TGTGCCAGCAGTTACCTCTCCGAGCAGTACTTC.